The T cell receptor (beta chain) under discussion was sequenced for a study of blood T cell repertoires in COVID-19. Libraries were prepared by immunoSEQ multiplex PCR; TCRdb keeps only in-frame clonotypes and omits some of them. The data show approximately 210,000 clones, 82% seen once. Germline CDR1 and CDR2: MDHEN and SYDVKM. The CDR3 loop spans 17 amino acids. V lost 6 bases and J lost 5; bases outside the gene matches: 19. The source of this sequence is a middle-aged man who had recovered from COVID-19. V and J are TRBV28 and TRBJ2-7, with 7 nucleotides matching TRBD2. Input material: PBMCs or T cells enriched from blood (not recorded which). The CDR3 loop reads CASSPLGGTSPGNEQYF. For the CDR3, the DNA is TGTGCCAGCAGCCCCTTGGGGGGGACGAGCCCAGGGAACGAGCAGTACTTC.